This T cell receptor beta chain was captured by sequencing in a study of PD-1 blockade in mismatch repair-deficient tumors. Sequencing used immunoSEQ multiplex PCR; TCRdb keeps in-frame clones, though not all of them. The sample includes about 68,000 clones, approximately 78% of them seen just once. The CDR3 covers 13 residues. Looked up from germline, CDR1 is LNHNV and CDR2 is YYDKDF (reference sequence). Trimming shortened V by 5 bases and J by 3 bases, and 10 bases separated the two germline ends. The specimen comprised peripheral blood, sampled 2 weeks after starting pembrolizumab. The genes are TRBV15 and TRBJ2-5; D remains ambiguous. The TCR originated in an adult with mismatch repair-deficient cancer. CDR3 coding DNA: TGTGCCACCAGCCCCCGTGGGAAAGAGACCCAGTACTTC. Its protein is CATSPRGKETQYF.